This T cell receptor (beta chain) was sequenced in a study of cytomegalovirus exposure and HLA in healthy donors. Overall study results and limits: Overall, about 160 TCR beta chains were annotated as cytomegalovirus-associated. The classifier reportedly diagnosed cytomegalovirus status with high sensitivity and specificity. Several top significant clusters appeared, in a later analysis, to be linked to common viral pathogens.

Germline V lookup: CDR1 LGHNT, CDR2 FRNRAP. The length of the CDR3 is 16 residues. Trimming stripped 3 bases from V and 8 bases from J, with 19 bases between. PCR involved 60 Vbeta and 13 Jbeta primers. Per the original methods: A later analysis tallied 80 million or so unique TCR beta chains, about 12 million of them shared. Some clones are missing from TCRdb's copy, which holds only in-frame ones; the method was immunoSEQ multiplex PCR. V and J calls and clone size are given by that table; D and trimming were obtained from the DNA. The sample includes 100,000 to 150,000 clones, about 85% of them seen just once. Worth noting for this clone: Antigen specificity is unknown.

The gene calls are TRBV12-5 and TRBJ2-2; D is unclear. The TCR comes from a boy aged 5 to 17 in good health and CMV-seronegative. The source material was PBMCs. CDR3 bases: TGTGCTAGTGGTTTCGGTGCCCGGGTCTTAGGTGGGGAGCTGTTTTTT. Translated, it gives CASGFGARVLGGELFF.